This TCR beta chain came from a study of cytomegalovirus exposure and HLA in healthy donors. Study-level results: Testing in vitro showed a few CMV-associated chains specific for CMV antigens. Previous analysis showed most TCR beta V segments were productive about 90% or about 30% of the time.

The donors comprised healthy bone marrow donors. A word on this clone: The antigen is unknown.

Researchers ran the PCR with 60 Vbeta and 13 Jbeta primers. Repertoires were generated with immunoSEQ multiplex PCR, while TCRdb's copy carries only in-frame clones and drops some. The data show about 120,000 clones, with roughly 80% seen just once and roughly 4% held by the top ten. The germline V gene encodes CDR1 KGHSH and CDR2 LQKENI. This CDR3 is built from 20 residues. V lost 2 bases and J 3 bases, leaving 28 bases between the germline ends. Sequenced input: PBMCs. The gene calls are TRBV18 and TRBJ1-2, with D possibly TRBD1 on 6 matching bases. This receptor was taken from a man younger than 35 in good health and CMV-seropositive. The CDR3 is CASSPAANVIGGQVDYGYTF. As DNA, the CDR3 is TGTGCCAGCTCACCAGCGGCTAATGTTATCGGGGGGCAAGTAGACTATGGCTACACCTTC.